This TCR beta chain originates from a study of blood T cell repertoires in COVID-19. Participants were placed into cohorts based on the clinical history they reported. In germline, CDR1 is SGHRS, CDR2 YFSETQ. The ends lost 3 bases at V and 5 bases at J; junction bases unmatched: 4. The CDR3 extends over 13 amino acids. The assay was immunoSEQ multiplex PCR, and TCRdb's table has in-frame clones only and misses some. The sample records 250,000 or so clones, about 85% being singletons. Sequenced material: PBMCs or T cells enriched from blood (not recorded which). This TCR derives from a man between 25 and 39 years old who had recovered from COVID-19. The genes are TRBV5-1 and TRBJ2-7; the match to TRBD1 covers 8 bases. The CDR3 is CASSWGQVNEQYF. CDR3 in DNA: TGCGCCAGCAGCTGGGGACAGGTAAACGAGCAGTACTTC.